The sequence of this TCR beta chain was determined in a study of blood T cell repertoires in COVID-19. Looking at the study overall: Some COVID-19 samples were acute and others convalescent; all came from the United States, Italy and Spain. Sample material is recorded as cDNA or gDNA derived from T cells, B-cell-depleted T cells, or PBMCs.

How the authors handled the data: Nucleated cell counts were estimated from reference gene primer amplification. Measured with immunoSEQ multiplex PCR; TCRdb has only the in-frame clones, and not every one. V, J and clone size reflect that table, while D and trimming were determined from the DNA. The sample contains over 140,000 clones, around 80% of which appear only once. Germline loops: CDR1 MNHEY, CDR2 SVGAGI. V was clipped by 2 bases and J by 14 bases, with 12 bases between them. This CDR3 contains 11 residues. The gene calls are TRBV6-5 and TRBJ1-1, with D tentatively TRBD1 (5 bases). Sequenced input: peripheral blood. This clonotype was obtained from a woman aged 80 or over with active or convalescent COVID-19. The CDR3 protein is CASSYTQGPFF. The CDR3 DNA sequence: TGTGCCAGCAGTTACACCCAGGGCCCCTTCTTT.